This T cell receptor beta chain was sequenced in a study of blood T cells in healthy people across ages (dated by TCRdb to between 2015 and 2017). Study-wide context: In model experiments, template switching captured about one uniquely barcoded TCR beta cDNA molecule for every two T cells. The donors were divided into four age groups: young (average approximately 17 years), middle-aged (under 40), aged (approximately 62) and long-lived (roughly 88). The study analyzed two additional independent replicas of 1 million unique cDNA reads from the same blood draw for two donors, one aged 18 to 29 and one aged 80 or older. To track age-related changes in TCR beta repertoire diversity, the study relied on deep sequencing normalized with unique cDNA molecular identifiers. To avoid experimental bias, donors of different ages were distributed randomly across sequencing lanes.

Library construction relied on 5' RACE. Sequencing was performed on an Illumina HiSeq 2500. A second PCR of roughly 6 to 11 cycles was run with a J-beta primer mix and a sample-barcoded 5' primer. A unique molecular identifier was introduced onto each TCR beta cDNA molecule by a template-switch 5' adaptor carrying 12 random nucleotides. Each sample yielded at least 2.5 million CDR3-containing paired-end reads. The Mint cDNA synthesis kit, primed by a TRBC-specific oligonucleotide, was used to synthesize first-strand cDNA from all RNA. Following uracil-DNA glycosylase treatment, all cDNA underwent a first 18-cycle PCR with the universal primers M1SS and BC2_uni_R. The study's own analysis went as follows. Normalization of each sample was performed by random selection of 1 million high-quality reads, each carrying a distinct molecular identifier. Instead of being binned into consensus sequences, reads with shared molecular identifiers were discarded. CDR3 identification, clonotype clustering and error correction used MiTCR with a Q25 quality threshold and the strictest error-elimination algorithm. A nonparametric unseen species model with Euler transformation was used to estimate a lower bound on total TCR beta diversity. TCRdb reprocessing: public reads trimmed at Q25 with fastp, clones called with MiXCR, in-frame beta chains kept. Rows merge per CDR3 protein into single entries with the most common DNA and genes. TCRdb assigned the V and J calls; the authors' analysis was not used. This sample holds 1.5 million to 2 million distinct CDR3 sequences; less than 50% were observed only once. The ten largest clones add up to 2.1% of the sample.

The germline V gene yields SGHTA for CDR1 and FQGNSA for CDR2. Spanning cysteine to phenylalanine, the CDR3 consists of 15 amino acids. Only the CDR3 DNA stays, 45 bases, in frame from base 1. Donors were about 36 systemically healthy Caucasian individuals from Russia aged 6 to 90 years. Each donor gave ten milliliters of peripheral blood, collected into EDTA-treated Vacutainer tubes. PBMCs were isolated by Ficoll-Paque density-gradient centrifugation, with at least 6 million obtained per sample. Total RNA was extracted from PBMCs with Trizol reagent, with at least 6 micrograms obtained per sample. For every donor, an aliquot of PBMCs went through flow cytometry to measure the percentages of naive CD45RAhigh/CD27high T cells. Paper-wide results and their limitations: Estimates of total diversity based on one million sequenced T cells were considered lower bounds and underestimates. The percentage of naive T cells measured by flow cytometry correlated strongly with observed TCR beta diversity. As age increased, observed TCR beta diversity per million T cells dropped in a roughly linear way, and a significant reduction was already evident by age around 41. Because profiling used bulk unsorted PBMCs, naive and antigen-experienced compartments could not be compared conclusively. Compared with the aged group, more naive CD4+ T cells, fewer expanded clones and increased TCR diversity were shown by the long-lived group, suggesting age selection. Because donor CMV infection status was unknown, age-related changes in expanded clonotypes were potentially confounded.

Of note for this clonotype: No cognate antigen has been identified for it. One end of the junction varies from germline; a read error may be responsible.

This receptor was taken from a woman aged 40 to 50 in good health. The specimen sequenced was blood. In this chain, TRBV7-2 is recombined with TRBJ1-1; TRBD1 is possibly the D segment (5 matching bases). The CDR3 is CASSQTGTQNAEAFF. The nucleotide sequence is TGTGCCAGCAGCCAGACCGGGACCCAGAACGCTGAAGCTTTCTTT.